What follows are 27 T cell receptor beta chains derived from one specimen sequenced in a study of T cell repertoires in cytomegalovirus infection. TCRdb fed the reads into MiXCR, producing one record per CDR3 protein. Of around 300,000 distinct CDR3 sequences listed, over 20% are singletons. Sequenced: PBMCs. The source of these receptors is a human donor in good health (CMV status not recorded). Some clones in this sample may be carry-over from other donors' samples.

This clonotype has only a few counts. The junction departs from germline at one end; a sequencing error may be responsible. The chain joins TRBV28 to TRBJ2-7, with 8 positions matching TRBD1. There are 12 residues in the CDR3. Germline CDR1 is MDHEN and CDR2 is SYDVKM. Here the CDR3 reads CASSQIRTGSNF. The DNA for the CDR3 is TGTGCCAGCAGTCAAATAAGGACAGGGAGTAACTTC.

The rearrangement joins TRBV15 to TRBJ2-4, with D perhaps TRBD2 (6 bases). The ends were cut back, 5 bases at V and 0 bases at J, with 8 bases in the middle. The V gene's germline CDR1 is LNHNV and CDR2 YYDKDF (reference sequence). This CDR3 region has 14 residues. CDR3: CATSGGIAKNIQYF. CDR3 coding DNA: TGTGCCACCAGCGGGGGGATAGCCAAAAACATTCAGTACTTC.

The sample holds a few counts of this clonotype. This sequence joins TRBV28 and TRBJ1-4; no firm D call. The germline V gene encodes CDR1 MDHEN and CDR2 SYDVKM. Trimming cost V 2 bases and J 8 bases, with 9 bases left between them. This CDR3 spans 13 amino acids. DNA of the CDR3: TGTGCCAGCAGTTTAGCTGTTCGGGAAAAACTGTTTTTT. The encoded protein is CASSLAVREKLFF.

This clonotype came up a few times. The chain uses TRBV6-2 or TRBV6-3 and TRBJ2-7; 8 nucleotides agree with TRBD1. J was trimmed by 3 bases and V by 3 bases; bases with no gene match: 4. The CDR3 sequence is 14 residues long. Germline V CDR1 and CDR2: MNHEY, SVGEGT. CDR3 amino acids: CASSYVTGVYEQYF. As DNA, the CDR3 is TGTGCCAGCAGTTATGTGACAGGGGTCTACGAGCAGTACTTC.

This chain uses TRBV12-3 or TRBV12-4 with TRBJ1-1; D unresolved. V was shortened by 1 base and J by 1 base, with 10 bases between the two germline ends. The CDR3 has 15 amino acids. CDR3 in DNA: TGTGCCAGCAGTTTAGACGACAAGAAGAACACTGAAGCTTTCTTT. It yields the protein CASSLDDKKNTEAFF.

This clonotype has just a few counts. The chain links TRBV7-9 to TRBJ1-2; perhaps TRBD1 as D (5 bases). In germline, CDR1 is SEHNR, CDR2 FQNEAQ (reference sequence). V lost 6 bases, J lost 2 bases, and 13 bases lay in between. This CDR3 spans 14 amino acids. The CDR3 loop reads CASRGGEPNYGYTF. In DNA, the CDR3 is TGTGCCAGCAGGGGGGGGGAACCCAACTATGGCTACACCTTC.

On this clonotype: A much larger clone is a single base away; this may be a read error. The chain is built from TRBV6-5 and TRBJ1-2; a weak D match, TRBD1 (5 bases). CDR1 is MNHEY, CDR2 SVGAGI, per germline. Trimming took off 8 bases at V and 4 bases at J, with 14 bases between the two ends. The CDR3 consists of 13 residues. The CDR3 DNA reads as TGTGCCAGCGGTTTTCAGGGCACCTATGGCTACACCTTC. This translates into CASGFQGTYGYTF.

This clonotype was counted at least ten times. V is TRBV7-2 and J is TRBJ1-1; D gene unclear. The germline gives CDR1 SGHTA, CDR2 FQGNSA. This CDR3 is built from 14 residues. V lost 0 bases to trimming and J lost 4 bases, with 9 bases between them. CDR3 region: CASSLAGKGTEAFF. The CDR3 nucleotides are TGTGCCAGCAGCTTAGCAGGGAAGGGCACTGAAGCTTTCTTT.

This clonotype was found a few times. This chain uses TRBV7-2 with TRBJ1-5; TRBD1 is a possible D gene (6 bases). Germline-derived CDR1 and CDR2 are SGHTA and FQGNSA. Between the trimmed V and J ends, which lost 6 bases and 5 bases, there was a span of 14 bases. CDR3 length: 14 residues. CDR3 sequence: CASSFTGRHQPQHF. The DNA of the CDR3 is TGTGCCAGCAGTTTTACAGGGAGGCATCAGCCCCAGCATTTT.

In its sample, this clonotype was seen a few times. The V gene is TRBV2, the J gene TRBJ2-3; D may correspond to TRBD1 or TRBD2 (5 bases each). In germline, CDR1 is SNHLY, CDR2 FYNNEI. This CDR3 is 13 amino acids long. Trimming removed 2 bases at V and 6 bases at J, with 9 bases between. The CDR3: CASSEMGRDTQYF. CDR3 nucleotides: TGTGCCAGCAGTGAAATGGGACGGGATACGCAGTATTTT.

The chain is built from TRBV3-1 and TRBJ2-7; 8 bases align to TRBD1. This CDR3 is 17 amino acids long. CDR1 and CDR2 from the germline V gene are LGHDT and YNNKEL (reference sequence). The J segment lost 3 bases and the V segment lost 3 bases, leaving 13 bases of the junction unmatched. CDR3 amino acids: CASSHRTLGQGSYEQYF. In DNA, the CDR3 is TGTGCCAGCAGCCATCGGACCCTCGGACAGGGAAGCTACGAGCAGTACTTC.

This clonotype was detected only a few times. This chain connects TRBV28 to TRBJ1-5; the match to TRBD1 covers 7 bases. The V and J ends lost 6 bases and 6 bases, in that order; junction bases with no gene match: 11. From germline, CDR1 is MDHEN and CDR2 SYDVKM. This CDR3 contains 15 residues. CDR3: CASRYDRVGVQPQHF. CDR3 sequence (DNA): TGTGCCAGCAGGTATGACAGGGTCGGCGTTCAGCCCCAGCATTTT.

The chain uses TRBV5-1 and TRBJ1-4; D is possibly TRBD1 (6 bases). The CDR3 spans 13 residues. The V gene lost 7 bases and the J gene lost 8 bases, with 15 bases spanning the gap. Germline CDR1 is SGHRS and CDR2 is YFSETQ. CDR3 DNA: TGCGCCAGCCAGGGGCCAACAGGCGAAAAACTGTTTTTT. Amino acids: CASQGPTGEKLFF.

The chain is built from TRBV7-2 and TRBJ2-7; either TRBD1 or TRBD2 may supply D (5 bases each). Germline V gene lookup returns CDR1 SGHTA and CDR2 FQGNSA. Trimming stripped 0 bases from V and 1 base from J, with 10 bases between. CDR3 size: 15 residues. The CDR3 nucleotides are TGTGCCAGCAGCTTAGCGGGACCCAAATCCTACGAGCAGTACTTC. Encoded protein: CASSLAGPKSYEQYF.

This clonotype was seen more than once but under ten times. The rearrangement uses TRBV5-4 and TRBJ2-5, with 9 bases fitting TRBD1. Trimming at V came to 5 bases and at J to 2 bases, leaving 1 base not matched to a gene. The CDR3 runs 13 residues. The germline V gene has CDR1 SGHNT and CDR2 YYREEE (reference sequence). Here the CDR3 DNA reads TGTGCCAGCAGGGGACAGGGTCAAGAGACCCAGTACTTC. It codes for CASRGQGQETQYF. The entire variable domain, with the rest obtained from reference TRBV5-4 and TRBJ2-5, is as follows: ETGVTQSPTHLIKTRGQQVTLRCSSQSGHNTVSWYQQALGQGPQFIFQYYREEENGRGNFPPRFSGLQFPNYSSELNVNALELDDSALYLCASRGQGQETQYFGPGTRLLVL.

In this sample, this clonotype turned up many times. CDR3 nucleotides: TGTGCCAGCAGTGGGGCGGCTGGGGCCAACGTCCTGACTTTC. Translated: CASSGAAGANVLTF. The rearrangement links TRBV2 to TRBJ2-6; no clear D. In germline, CDR1 is SNHLY, CDR2 FYNNEI. V gave up 4 bases and J gave up 2 bases, with 6 bases separating them. The CDR3 is made up of 14 amino acids.

This clonotype came up a few times. V and J are TRBV5-6 and TRBJ2-1; D tentatively reads TRBD1 or TRBD2 (5 bases each). CDR3 length: 15 amino acids. V was clipped by 5 bases and J by 3 bases, with 15 bases between them. CDR1 and CDR2 from the germline V gene are SGHDT and YYEEEE. CDR3 region: CASSWGRWDYNEQFF. The CDR3, as DNA: TGTGCCAGCAGTTGGGGACGGTGGGACTACAATGAGCAGTTCTTC. The full variable domain, with the rest looked up from reference TRBV5-6 and TRBJ2-1, is DAGVTQSPTHLIKTRGQQVTLRCSPKSGHDTVSWYQQALGQGPQFIFQYYEEEERQRGNFPDRFSGHQFPNYSSELNVNALLLGDSALYLCASSWGRWDYNEQFFGPGTRLTVL.

This chain uses TRBV28 with TRBJ2-1; TRBD1 matches at 8 bases. V lost 3 bases to trimming and J lost 8 bases; unmatched junction nucleotides: 6. The V gene's germline CDR1 is MDHEN and CDR2 SYDVKM. The CDR3 loop spans 14 amino acids. CDR3 coding DNA: TGTGCCAGCAGTTTCGCCCGGACAGGGTATGAGCAGTTCTTC. Its translation: CASSFARTGYEQFF.

This sequence joins TRBV11-2 and TRBJ2-1; TRBD2 aligns across 7 bases. CDR3 length equals 15 residues. V lost 5 bases, J lost 7 bases, and 11 bases stayed unmatched. Per the germline V gene, CDR1 is SGHAT and CDR2 is FQNNGV. CDR3 sequence: CASSHLLGLVNEQFF. The CDR3 DNA reads TGTGCCAGCAGCCACCTACTCGGACTAGTTAATGAGCAGTTCTTC.

This clonotype was seen ten or more times. V usage is TRBV7-2 and J usage is TRBJ2-3, with D perhaps TRBD1 or TRBD2 (5 bases each). The CDR3 consists of 17 residues. CDR1 and CDR2 from the germline V gene are SGHTA and FQGNSA. V lost 5 bases and J lost 1, with 19 bases in between. CDR3 residues: CASSRAAGGIGTDTQYF. The CDR3 DNA follows: TGTGCCAGCAGCCGAGCCGCTGGGGGAATTGGCACAGATACGCAGTATTTT.

The chain carries TRBV11-2 and TRBJ2-1; D perhaps matches TRBD2 (5 bases). Trimming took 2 bases from V and 8 from J, leaving 16 bases between them. In germline, CDR1 is SGHAT, CDR2 FQNNGV. This CDR3 has 15 amino acids. CDR3 DNA: TGTGCCAGCAGCTTATGGGGTAGGGCCGGGGATGAGCAGTTCTTC. Translation: CASSLWGRAGDEQFF.

This clonotype has just a few counts. This chain uses TRBV5-4 with TRBJ1-1; tentative D call: TRBD1 (5 bases). Deletions cut 1 base from V and 0 bases from J, with 10 bases between. CDR1 and CDR2 (germline): SGHNT, YYREEE (reference sequence). This CDR3 has 15 residues. The CDR3 DNA reads as TGTGCCAGCAGCTTGCCAGGGTGGATGAACACTGAAGCTTTCTTT. Its protein product is CASSLPGWMNTEAFF.

The rearrangement joins TRBV20-1 to TRBJ2-7; maybe TRBD2 (5 bases). Per germline, CDR1 DFQATT and CDR2 SNEGSKA (reference sequence). The CDR3 covers 14 residues. Deletions cut 3 bases from V and 2 bases from J, with 14 bases between. CDR3 nucleotides: TGCAGTGCTAGGTGGACGGGGAAGGCCTACGAGCAGTACTTC. Translating it yields CSARWTGKAYEQYF.

In its sample, this clonotype was seen a few times. The chain is built from TRBV12-3 or TRBV12-4 and TRBJ2-5; D gene unclear. The V end was cut by 2 bases, the J end by 5 bases, with 6 bases between. This CDR3 has 12 amino acids. The CDR3 nucleotides read TGTGCCAGCAGTTTATCGGCGGAGACCCAGTACTTC. The encoded protein is CASSLSAETQYF.

This clonotype has ten or more counts. The chain is built from TRBV7-2 and TRBJ2-1; 7 bases align to TRBD1. V dropped 7 bases and J dropped 4; count of bases not matched to a gene: 7. The CDR3 covers 14 residues. Germline loops: CDR1 SGHTA, CDR2 FQGNSA. CDR3 protein: CASKGGREYNEQFF. The DNA of the CDR3 is TGTGCCAGCAAAGGGGGCAGGGAGTACAATGAGCAGTTCTTC.

Only a few counts were recorded for this clonotype. The chain has TRBV2 and TRBJ2-5; D perhaps matches TRBD1 (6 bases). CDR3 length equals 14 residues. The germline V gene encodes CDR1 SNHLY and CDR2 FYNNEI. The ends were cut back, 6 bases at V and 5 bases at J, with 16 bases in the middle. The CDR3 region is CASSSNRDSETQYF. Here the CDR3 DNA reads TGTGCCAGCAGCTCCAACAGGGATAGTGAGACCCAGTACTTC.

This clonotype was counted a few times. The chain is built from TRBV6-2 or TRBV6-3 and TRBJ2-1; 7 nucleotides line up with TRBD1. From germline, CDR1 is MNHEY and CDR2 SVGEGT. V gave up 4 bases and J gave up 4 bases; unmatched junction bases: 7. The CDR3 is 15 residues long. CDR3 amino acids: CASSLRQGWYNEQFF. CDR3 DNA sequence: TGTGCCAGCAGTTTACGACAGGGATGGTACAATGAGCAGTTCTTC.